This T cell receptor (beta chain) was observed in a study of CXCR3-negative and CXCR3-positive naive CD8 T cells. Concerning this clonotype itself: Its antigen is currently unknown.

This CDR3 has 20 residues. CDR1 MNHEY and CDR2 SMNVEV come from the germline V gene (reference sequence). Definition of naive CD8+ T cells rested on a CD45RO-CCR7+CD27+CD95- profile. Carrying UMI labels, the TRB cDNA libraries were prepared through 5' RACE. TCRdb reworked the 5' RACE reads into one entry per CDR3 protein, no DNA. The sample includes some 140,000 distinct CDR3 sequences. Study-wide results and limits: Comparison of naive CXCR3-negative and CXCR3-positive cells revealed similar TRBV-TRBJ usage, while memory cells differed. Naive cells that were CXCR3-positive had more hydrophobic TRB CDR3s (compared with CXCR3-negative naive cells).

This rearrangement joins TRBV27 to TRBJ2-1; TCRdb outputs TRBD2, but without DNA this stays unchecked. The sample taken for sequencing was naive CXCR3+ CD8+ T cells from blood. Specified subset: CD45RO-CCR7+CD27+CD95- naive CD8+ T cells expressing CXCR3 (TNR3+). This TCR came from a human donor in good health. Some clones in this sample may be carry-over from other donors' samples. The CDR3 region is CASSLSSLAGVHGLYNEQFF.